This section outlines one T cell receptor (beta chain) sequence together with its context. The antigen is not known. The data derive from a study of long-term antiretroviral therapy in people with HIV. Points from the study as a whole: Collection spanned 2004 to 2017; ART regimens may be less effective than current ones.

This CDR3 is built from 17 residues. Trimming at V came to 4 bases and at J to 0 bases, leaving 6 bases not matched to a gene. CDR1 and CDR2 from the germline V gene are MRHNA and SNTAGT. Per donor, a minimum of one pre-ART and a minimum of two post-ART PBMC samples were available. The authors ran the immunoSEQ assay, v3.0, at survey level. Sequencing was performed with immunoSEQ multiplex PCR; in TCRdb, only in-frame clones are kept and a portion is missing. The repertoire holds tens of thousands of clones, with roughly 87% as singletons. The sample was unsorted PBMCs, taken 1 year after starting antiretroviral therapy. This chain links TRBV6-4 with TRBJ2-3, with TRBD2 matching over 11 bases. This TCR came from a man aged 18 to 30 with HIV. The CDR3 DNA reads as TGTGCCAGCAGTGTCGGGGCTAGCGGGGGGAGCACAGATACGCAGTATTTT. This encodes CASSVGASGGSTDTQYF.